This T cell receptor (beta chain) was recovered during a study of beta chain features in type 1 diabetes. Study information: Healthy donors and patients had similar age, gender and cell yields. Study-wide findings and caveats: Fewer junction insertions and more nucleotide deletions appeared in type 1 diabetes patients.

Every bit of the isolated RNA underwent reverse transcription, so sequencing read expressed TCRB transcripts. Sequencing was performed with immunoSEQ multiplex PCR; in TCRdb, only in-frame clones are kept and a portion is missing. This table holds 450,000 or so clones, roughly 10% found once. CDR3 size: 15 residues. Germline V lookup: CDR1 SEHNR, CDR2 FQNEAQ (reference sequence). This clone was detected only a few times. No antigen is known for it. A junction boundary mismatches the germline segment, possibly from a read error. The sample taken for sequencing was naive CD4+ T cells from blood. The rearrangement uses TRBV7-9 and TRBJ2-1; D might be TRBD2 (6 bases). The receptor comes from a woman aged 18-35 years in good health. CDR3 in amino acids: CASSLAPSSYNEQFF. The DNA for the CDR3 is TGTGCCAGCAGCCTAGCGCCTAGTTCCTACAATGAGCAGTTCTTC.